This T cell receptor beta chain originates from a study of T cells in Graves' hyperthyroidism and ophthalmopathy. General study findings and limits: Ophthalmopathy was predicted by the model a median of 6.5 months ahead of onset.

About this clonotype itself: The antigen remains unidentified. The junction departs from the called germline gene at one end, perhaps through a read error.

It was considered stable Graves' hyperthyroidism when ophthalmopathy did not progress within 18 months. RNA transcripts were the template for amplifying TCR beta CDR3 regions. An initial round of RT-PCR targeting the TCR CDR3 relied on the HTBI primer set. TCRdb re-called the multiplex PCR reads with MiXCR, one entry per CDR3 protein. Here the sample spans 95,000 to 110,000 distinct CDR3 sequences, roughly 50% being singletons. Germline V gene lookup returns CDR1 MNHEY and CDR2 SVGEGT. CDR3 length: 14 amino acids. The chain has TRBV6-2 or TRBV6-3 and TRBJ1-3; no clear D. The sequencing sample was made of blood. This receptor was obtained from a middle-aged man with Graves' hyperthyroidism. CDR3 sequence reads: CVSSYASSGITIYF. Here the CDR3 DNA reads TGTGTCAGCAGTTATGCAAGCTCTGGAATCACCATATATTTT.